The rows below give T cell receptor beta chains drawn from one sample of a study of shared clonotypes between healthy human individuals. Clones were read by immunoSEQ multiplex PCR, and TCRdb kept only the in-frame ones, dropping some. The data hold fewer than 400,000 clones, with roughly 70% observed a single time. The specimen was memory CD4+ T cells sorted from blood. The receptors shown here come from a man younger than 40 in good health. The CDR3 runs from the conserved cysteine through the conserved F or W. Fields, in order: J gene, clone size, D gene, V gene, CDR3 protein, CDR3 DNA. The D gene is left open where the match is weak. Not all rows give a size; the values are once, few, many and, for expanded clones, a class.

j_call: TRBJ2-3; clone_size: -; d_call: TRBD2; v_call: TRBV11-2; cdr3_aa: CASSRAGGADTQYF; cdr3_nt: TGTGCCAGCAGCCGAGCGGGGGGGGCAGATACGCAGTATTTT
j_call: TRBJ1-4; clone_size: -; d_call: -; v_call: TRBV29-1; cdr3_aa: CSAGRPNEKLFF; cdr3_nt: TGCAGCGCGGGACGGCCTAATGAAAAACTGTTTTTT
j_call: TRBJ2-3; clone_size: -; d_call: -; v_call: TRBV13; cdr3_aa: CASRRDGHTDTQYF; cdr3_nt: TGTGCCAGCCGCCGCGACGGACACACAGATACGCAGTATTTT
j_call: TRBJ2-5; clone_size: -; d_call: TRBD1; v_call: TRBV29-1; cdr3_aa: CSVGTGDETQYF; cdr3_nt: TGCAGCGTTGGTACAGGGGATGAGACCCAGTACTTC
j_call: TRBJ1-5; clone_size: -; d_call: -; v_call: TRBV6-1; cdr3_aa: CASSATGQRNSNQPQHF; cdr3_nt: TGTGCCAGCAGTGCGACTGGACAGCGAAATAGCAATCAGCCCCAGCATTTT
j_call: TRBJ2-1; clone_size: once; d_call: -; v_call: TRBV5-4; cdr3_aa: CASSYDEYNEQFF; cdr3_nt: TGTGCCAGCAGCTATGACGAGTACAATGAGCAGTTCTTC
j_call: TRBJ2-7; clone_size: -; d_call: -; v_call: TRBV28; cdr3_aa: CASSPRGRARYEQYF; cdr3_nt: TGTGCCAGCAGTCCGCGGGGCAGAGCGCGCTACGAGCAGTACTTC
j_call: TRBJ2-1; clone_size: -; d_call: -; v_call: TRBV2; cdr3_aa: CASSRLEGSEQFF; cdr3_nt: TGTGCCAGCAGCCGACTAGAGGGAAGTGAGCAGTTCTTC
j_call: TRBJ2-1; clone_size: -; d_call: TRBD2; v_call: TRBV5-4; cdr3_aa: CASSVAGGSYNEQFF; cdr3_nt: TGTGCCAGCAGCGTAGCGGGAGGCTCCTACAATGAGCAGTTCTTC
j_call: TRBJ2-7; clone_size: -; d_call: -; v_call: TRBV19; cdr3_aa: CASSIDGRAYEQYF; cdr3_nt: TGTGCCAGTAGTATAGACGGACGCGCCTACGAGCAGTACTTC
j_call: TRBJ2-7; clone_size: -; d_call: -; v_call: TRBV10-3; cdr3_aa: CAISAERRYEQYF; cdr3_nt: TGTGCCATCAGTGCTGAGAGAAGATACGAGCAGTACTTC
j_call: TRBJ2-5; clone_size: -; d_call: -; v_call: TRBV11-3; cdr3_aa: CASSSLTGAGGRETQYF; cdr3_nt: TGTGCCAGCAGCTCCCTTACAGGGGCCGGGGGAAGGGAGACCCAGTACTTC
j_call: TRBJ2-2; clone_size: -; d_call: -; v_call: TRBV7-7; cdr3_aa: CASSPRSAGNFGELFF; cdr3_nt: TGTGCTAGCAGCCCCCGCTCGGCGGGAAATTTCGGGGAGCTGTTTTTT
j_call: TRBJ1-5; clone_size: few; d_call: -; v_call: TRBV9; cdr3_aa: CASSVGENQPQHF; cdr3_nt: TGTGCCAGCAGCGTAGGAGAAAATCAGCCCCAGCATTTT
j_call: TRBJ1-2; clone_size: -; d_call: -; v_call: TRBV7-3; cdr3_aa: CASSLNQGRYGYTF; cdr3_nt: TGTGCCAGCAGCTTAAATCAGGGACGGTATGGCTACACCTTC
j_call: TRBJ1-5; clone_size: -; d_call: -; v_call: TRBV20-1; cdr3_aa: CSAVFGPQHF; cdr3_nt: TGCAGTGCTGTATTCGGGCCCCAGCATTTT